The clone carrying this T cell receptor (beta chain) turned up a few times. Its cognate antigen is unknown. One entry per CDR3 protein, called by TCRdb with MiXCR from the RT-PCR reads. The sample shows under 200,000 distinct CDR3 sequences, roughly a tenth of them seen only once. The data belong to a study of response to subunit inactivated influenza vaccine. General observations from the study: After each seasonal influenza vaccination, few new T cells are recruited, the authors suggested.

The CDR3 totals 12 residues. CDR1 is SQVTM and CDR2 is ANQGSEA in the germline V gene. Trimming stripped 7 bases from V and 4 bases from J, with 13 bases between. The specimen was CD8+ T cells sorted from PBMCs, collected less than 25 months after vaccination. This sequence joins TRBV29-1 and TRBJ1-1, with D maybe TRBD1 (5 bases). The receptor comes from a man aged 50-75 years who received an inactivated influenza vaccine. DNA of the CDR3: TGCAGCGCTGAGGGGAAGGGCACTGAAGCTTTCTTT. Translated: CSAEGKGTEAFF.